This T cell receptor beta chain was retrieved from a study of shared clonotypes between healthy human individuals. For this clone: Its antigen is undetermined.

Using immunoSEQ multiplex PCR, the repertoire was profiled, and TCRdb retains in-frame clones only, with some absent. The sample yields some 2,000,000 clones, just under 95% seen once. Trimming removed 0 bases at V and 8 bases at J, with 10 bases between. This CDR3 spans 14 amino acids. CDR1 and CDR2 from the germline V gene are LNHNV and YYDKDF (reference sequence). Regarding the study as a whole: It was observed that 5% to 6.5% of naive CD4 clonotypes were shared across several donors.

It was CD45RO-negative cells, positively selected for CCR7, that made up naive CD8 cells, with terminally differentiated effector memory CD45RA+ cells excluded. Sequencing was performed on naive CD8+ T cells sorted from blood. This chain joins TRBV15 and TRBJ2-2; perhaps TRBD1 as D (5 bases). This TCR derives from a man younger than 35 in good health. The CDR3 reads CATSRDLRGGELFF. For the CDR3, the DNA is TGTGCCACCAGCAGAGATCTAAGGGGAGGGGAGCTGTTTTTT.